Following are 8 T cell receptor beta chains from one sample sequenced in a study of shared clonotypes between healthy human individuals (dated by TCRdb to 2018 to 2021). The library was generated by the immunoSEQ multiplex PCR assay. The source is immuneACCESS, and TCRdb retained only in-frame sequences with V and J called. Part of the clones is not carried over; for the studies checked, unresolved V genes explain less than half of this, and the remainder is unexplained. The sample records about 2.3 million clones, more than 80% of which are singletons. The ten largest clones capture about 0.39% of the sample. The sample taken for sequencing was naive CD4+ T cells from PBMCs. What the cell subset or site label conveys for this sample: CD45RA+ positively selected. The receptors were gathered from a man aged 18-30 years in good health. Some clones in this sample may be carry-over from other donors' samples.

This chain joins TRBV6-6 and TRBJ2-1; TRBD2 aligns across 10 bases. The CDR3 is 15 residues long. V shed 6 bases, J shed 2 bases, and the junction held 4 bases outside the gene matches. Germline CDR1 reads MNHNY; CDR2 reads SVGAGI (reference sequence). CDR3 amino acids: CASSRLAGTYNEQFF. CDR3 nucleotides: TGTGCCAGCAGCCGACTAGCGGGCACCTACAATGAGCAGTTCTTC.

The V and J genes are TRBV4-3 and TRBJ2-1; D is undetermined. Germline CDR1 and CDR2: LGHNA and YSLEER. Trimming took 0 bases from V and 0 from J, leaving 6 bases between them. The CDR3 length is 15 residues. The DNA for the CDR3 is TGCGCCAGCAGCCAAGAGCAGAGCTCCTACAATGAGCAGTTCTTC. It encodes CASSQEQSSYNEQFF.

J is TRBJ2-7 and V is TRBV9; the D gene is possibly TRBD2 (6 bases). Trimming took off 0 bases at V and 2 bases at J, with 12 bases between the two ends. The CDR3 is 15 amino acids. Germline assignment: CDR1 SGDLS and CDR2 YYNGEE. CDR3 in DNA: TGTGCCAGCAGCGTAGGCCTGGGAGGAACCTACGAGCAGTACTTC. Translation: CASSVGLGGTYEQYF.

V usage is TRBV9 and J usage is TRBJ2-7, with 7 positions matching TRBD2. There are 15 residues in the CDR3. CDR1 and CDR2 (germline): SGDLS, YYNGEE. Losses at the gene ends were 0 bases for V and 5 bases for J; bases not matched to a gene: 8. The CDR3 spells CASSVVGEGFHEQYF. The CDR3 DNA reads as TGTGCCAGCAGCGTAGTGGGGGAGGGCTTCCACGAGCAGTACTTC. Looking up the rest from reference TRBV9 and TRBJ2-7 gives the full variable domain: DSGVTQTPKHLITATGQRVTLRCSPRSGDLSVYWYQQSLDQGLQFLIQYYNGEERAKGNILERFSAQQFPDLHSELNLSSLELGDSALYFCASSVVGEGFHEQYFGPGTRLTVT.

V and J are TRBV6-5 and TRBJ2-7; possibly TRBD2 for D (6 bases). Germline lookup yields CDR1 MNHEY and CDR2 SVGAGI. With 10 bases removed from V and 0 bases from J, the gap between germline ends came to 16 bases. This CDR3 is built from 14 residues. CDR3 sequence (DNA): TGTGCCACCCGGGCCCCGGGAGTCTCCTACGAGCAGTACTTC. Translation: CATRAPGVSYEQYF.

The V call is TRBV5-4, the J call TRBJ2-7, with D possibly TRBD2 on 5 matching bases. Deletions cut 1 base from V and 6 bases from J, with 11 bases between. The germline V gene encodes CDR1 SGHNT and CDR2 YYREEE (reference sequence). The CDR3 is 13 residues long. CDR3: CASSLIGGAEQYF. The CDR3 DNA is TGTGCCAGCAGCTTGATAGGAGGTGCCGAGCAGTACTTC.

The gene calls are TRBV28 and TRBJ1-2; 8 bases align to TRBD1. The CDR3 consists of 13 residues. Trimming cost V 6 bases and J 8 bases; bases outside gene matches: 8. Germline lookup yields CDR1 MDHEN and CDR2 SYDVKM. CDR3 coding DNA: TGTGCCAGCAGCACCCCAGGGGGCAGAGGCTACACCTTC. Its protein product is CASSTPGGRGYTF.

The chain couples TRBV28 to TRBJ1-1; D is ambiguous. The CDR3 has 14 amino acids. V lost 8 bases and J lost 0, with 13 bases in between. Per the germline V gene, CDR1 is MDHEN and CDR2 is SYDVKM. CDR3 nucleotides: TGTGCCAGCCACTCCCCGGGGATGAACACTGAAGCTTTCTTT. Translated, it gives CASHSPGMNTEAFF.